Listed below are T cell receptor beta chains from one sample, sequenced in a study of blood T cell repertoires in COVID-19. Libraries were prepared by immunoSEQ multiplex PCR; TCRdb keeps only in-frame clonotypes and omits some of them. The profile shows around 260,000 clones, roughly 84% of them singletons. The sample comprised peripheral blood. The receptors here all came from a human donor with COVID-19, enrolled during active disease. The donor label of this sample is uncertain. Both conserved end residues are part of each CDR3. Each record gives: V gene, J gene, D gene, clone size, CDR3 protein, CDR3 DNA. The D gene is left open where the match is weak. Expanded clones get a size class; other rows say once, few or many, or leave the size out.

TRBV2	TRBJ2-7	TRBD2	.	CASSETSGNLFEQYF	TGTGCCAGCAGTGAAACTAGCGGGAATCTCTTTGAGCAGTACTTC
TRBV28	TRBJ2-5	TRBD2	.	CASSSPGLAGSQETQYF	TGTGCCAGCAGTTCCCCAGGACTAGCGGGATCCCAAGAGACCCAGTACTTC
TRBV6-5	TRBJ2-1	.	.	CASNLDRPSYNEQFF	TGTGCCAGCAACCTAGACAGACCATCCTACAATGAGCAGTTCTTC
TRBV9	TRBJ1-3	.	.	CASSVARDSGNTIYF	TGTGCCAGCAGCGTCGCTCGGGACTCTGGAAACACCATATATTTT
TRBV30	TRBJ1-2	TRBD1	.	CAWSPAGTGNYGYTF	TGTGCCTGGAGTCCCGCCGGGACAGGGAACTATGGCTACACCTTC
TRBV14	TRBJ2-2	.	.	CASSQSVVDTGELFF	TGTGCCAGCAGTCAGTCCGTGGTTGACACCGGGGAGCTGTTTTTT
TRBV6-5	TRBJ1-6	TRBD1	.	CASSYPRDRRNSPLHF	TGTGCCAGCAGTTACCCCCGGGACAGGCGTAATTCACCCCTCCACTTT
TRBV30	TRBJ2-5	.	.	CAWGYRVETQYF	TGTGCCTGGGGATACAGGGTAGAGACCCAGTACTTC
TRBV18	TRBJ1-5	TRBD1	.	CASSPAQGSNQPQHF	TGTGCCAGCTCACCAGCACAGGGGAGCAATCAGCCCCAGCATTTT
TRBV15	TRBJ2-7	TRBD2	.	CATSRVTSGSYEQYF	TGTGCCACCAGCAGAGTGACCAGCGGGAGCTACGAGCAGTACTTC
TRBV18	TRBJ2-7	TRBD2	many	CASSPERGGQGEQYF	TGTGCCAGCTCACCCGAGCGGGGGGGGCAGGGCGAGCAGTACTTC
TRBV5-1	TRBJ1-2	TRBD1	.	CASSFESPGTGFVRILAYGYTF	TGCGCCAGCAGCTTCGAGAGCCCCGGGACAGGGTTCGTACGAATACTCGCATATGGCTACACCTTC
TRBV19	TRBJ2-2	TRBD1	.	CASSPGTANTGELFF	TGTGCCAGTAGTCCCGGGACAGCGAACACCGGGGAGCTGTTTTTT
TRBV4-2	TRBJ2-5	TRBD1	.	CASSQDRGRETQYF	TGTGCCAGCAGCCAAGATAGGGGGCGGGAGACCCAGTACTTC
TRBV28	TRBJ2-3	TRBD1	once	CASSLDRGRNTQYF	TGTGCCAGCAGTTTAGACAGGGGGCGCAATACGCAGTATTTT
TRBV20-1	TRBJ1-2	.	few	CSASRQAWGYGYTF	TGCAGTGCTAGTCGACAGGCGTGGGGCTATGGCTACACCTTC
TRBV13	TRBJ2-6	TRBD1	.	CASYSRGYGANVLTF	TGTGCCAGCTACAGCAGGGGGTATGGGGCCAACGTCCTGACTTTC
TRBV7-2	TRBJ2-7	TRBD2	.	CASSNSGRASYEQYF	TGTGCCAGCAGCAATAGCGGGAGGGCCTCCTACGAGCAGTACTTC
TRBV24-1	TRBJ1-4	.	once	CATSDFGEEGGEKLFF	TGTGCCACCAGTGATTTCGGTGAGGAGGGAGGTGAAAAACTGTTTTTT
TRBV21-1	TRBJ1-5	.	.	CASSKAGQGSNQPQHF	TGTGCCAGCAGCAAAGCCGGACAGGGTAGCAATCAGCCCCAGCATTTT
TRBV28	TRBJ1-6	.	.	CASSGPTGNNSPLHF	TGTGCCAGCAGTGGGCCGACGGGAAATAATTCACCCCTCCACTTT
TRBV11-2	TRBJ2-3	TRBD2	.	CASSLDLASGSTDTQYF	TGTGCCAGCAGCTTAGATCTGGCTAGCGGTTCCACAGATACGCAGTATTTT
TRBV7-9	TRBJ2-7	TRBD1	.	CASSLARDRVEEQYF	TGTGCCAGCAGCTTAGCCAGGGACAGGGTAGAAGAGCAGTACTTC
TRBV5-4	TRBJ1-4	TRBD1	.	CASRPGQEHEKLFF	TGTGCCAGCCGTCCTGGACAGGAACATGAAAAACTGTTTTTT
TRBV19	TRBJ1-5	TRBD1	.	CASSGPRQGADQPQHF	TGTGCCAGTAGTGGCCCTAGACAGGGGGCTGATCAGCCCCAGCATTTT
TRBV9	TRBJ1-1	TRBD1	.	CASSLTGITEAFF	TGTGCCAGCAGCCTGACAGGGATCACTGAAGCTTTCTTT
TRBV9	TRBJ1-2	.	.	CASSSTGIYGYTF	TGTGCCAGCAGCAGCACAGGGATCTATGGCTACACCTTC
TRBV9	TRBJ1-1	.	.	CASSVGGGAGAFF	TGTGCCAGCAGCGTAGGTGGGGGCGCTGGGGCTTTCTTT